The 15 T cell receptor beta chains presented below share a single source sample, sequenced in a study of CD8 T cells in Susac syndrome. Reverse transcription of roughly 0.5 to 1 ug RNA was performed with random hexamers. TCRdb recomputed calls from the immunoSEQ multiplex PCR reads with MiXCR, one row per CDR3 protein. The data contain about 240,000 distinct CDR3 sequences, roughly 95% of them singletons. Sequenced input: CD4+ T cells from PBMCs. The receptors derive from a human donor with Susac syndrome.

The gene calls are TRBV4-1 and TRBJ2-7; TRBD2 is a possible D gene (5 bases). Trimming shortened V by 0 bases and J by 0 bases, and 9 bases separated the two germline ends. The CDR3 sequence is 15 residues long. Germline values: CDR1 MGHRA, CDR2 YSYEKL. The chain's CDR3 is CASSQEEASSYEQYF. In nucleotides, the CDR3 is TGCGCCAGCAGCCAAGAGGAGGCCAGCTCCTACGAGCAGTACTTC.

This sequence joins TRBV7-3 and TRBJ2-7, with 9 bases matching TRBD1. The CDR3 extends over 14 amino acids. The V segment lost 3 bases and the J segment 3 bases; nucleotides outside the gene matches: 3. Germline V gives CDR1 SGHTA, CDR2 FQGTGA. The CDR3 DNA is TGTGCCAGCAGCTTGAGACAGGGGGACTACGAGCAGTACTTC. Its protein is CASSLRQGDYEQYF.

The chain recombines TRBV21-1 with TRBJ2-3. TRBV21-1 is a pseudogene segment. This CDR3 has 14 amino acids. The CDR3 DNA follows: TGTGCCAGCAGCAATATTAGGGTGTCGGATACGCAGTATTTT. It encodes CASSNIRVSDTQYF.

The CDR3 region is CASSQDDQWTQYF. CDR3 sequence (DNA): TGCGCCAGCAGCCAAGATGACCAATGGACGCAGTATTTT. J is TRBJ2-3 and V is TRBV4-1; D gene uncertain. V was pared by 0 bases and J by 9 bases, with 10 bases between. The CDR3 is made up of 13 amino acids. Germline CDR1 and CDR2: MGHRA and YSYEKL.

The V gene is TRBV3-1, the J gene TRBJ1-2; tentatively, D is TRBD1 (6 bases). V gave up 0 bases and J gave up 8 bases, with 16 bases separating them. CDR1 and CDR2 from the germline V gene are LGHDT and YNNKEL (reference sequence). The CDR3 has 15 residues. This CDR3 reads CASSQEFGGPEGYTF. The CDR3 DNA reads TGTGCCAGCAGCCAAGAGTTTGGGGGGCCGGAAGGCTACACCTTC. The whole variable domain, remainder taken from reference TRBV3-1 and TRBJ1-2, is DTAVSQTPKYLVTQMGNDKSIKCEQNLGHDTMYWYKQDSKKFLKIMFSYNNKELIINETVPNRFSPKSPDKAHLNLHINSLELGDSAVYFCASSQEFGGPEGYTFGSGTRLTVV.

This sequence joins TRBV12-5 and TRBJ2-2; no reliable D call. Trimming left V 10 bases short and J 5 bases short, with 11 bases between. Looked up from germline, CDR1 is LGHNT and CDR2 is FRNRAP. CDR3 length equals 12 residues. The CDR3, as DNA: TGTGCTATAACCGAAAGAACCGGGGAGCTGTTTTTT. It translates to CAITERTGELFF.

V and J are TRBV20-1 and TRBJ1-2; 8 bases align to TRBD1. The V and J ends lost 6 bases and 6 bases, in that order; junction bases with no gene match: 9. The germline CDR1 and CDR2 sequences are DFQATT and SNEGSKA (reference sequence). This CDR3 is 13 amino acids long. The CDR3 loop is CSASNQGANGYTF. The CDR3 nucleotides are TGCAGTGCAAGCAACCAGGGGGCGAATGGCTACACCTTC.

The chain uses TRBV5-1 and TRBJ1-1; tentatively, D is TRBD1 (5 bases). The germline CDR1 and CDR2 sequences are SGHRS and YFSETQ. Trimming cost V 4 bases and J 1 base, with 20 bases left between them. The CDR3 runs 17 residues. CDR3 residues: CASSTRVGAAQNTEAFF. DNA for the CDR3: TGCGCCAGCAGCACTCGGGTCGGGGCCGCCCAGAACACTGAAGCTTTCTTT.

The chain has TRBV10-3 and TRBJ1-1; D unclear. This CDR3 is 14 amino acids long. V gave up 8 bases and J gave up 3 bases, with 16 bases separating them. The germline gives CDR1 ENHRY, CDR2 SYGVKD. The CDR3 is CAIADLKRDTEAFF. As DNA, the CDR3 is TGTGCCATCGCCGACTTAAAGAGGGACACTGAAGCTTTCTTT.

The chain joins TRBV30 to TRBJ2-1, with unresolved D. V gave up 2 bases and J gave up 6 bases, with 14 bases separating them. CDR3 size: 14 residues. Germline V CDR1 and CDR2: GTSNPN, SVGIG (reference sequence). The CDR3 DNA reads TGTGCCTGGAGTTTGACCGGCCCACTCAATGAGCAGTTCTTC. Translated: CAWSLTGPLNEQFF.

This chain links TRBV19 with TRBJ2-7; 7 positions agree with TRBD2. The length of the CDR3 is 16 residues. Germline V lookup: CDR1 LNHDA, CDR2 SQIVND (reference sequence). V dropped 3 bases and J dropped 1; count of bases not matched to a gene: 9. The CDR3 here is CASSIQSGVWSYEQYF. The DNA of the CDR3 is TGTGCCAGTAGTATTCAAAGCGGGGTGTGGTCCTACGAGCAGTACTTC.

The chain uses TRBV5-1 and TRBJ2-1, with 8 positions matching TRBD1. Germline CDR1 reads SGHRS; CDR2 reads YFSETQ. The CDR3 sequence is 14 residues long. V shed 4 bases, J shed 4 bases, and the junction held 4 bases outside the gene matches. The CDR3, as DNA: TGCGCCAGCAGCGCGGACAGGGAGTACAATGAGCAGTTCTTC. It codes for CASSADREYNEQFF.

V gene TRBV9 combines with J gene TRBJ1-4, with unresolved D. This CDR3 has 13 amino acids. Deletions cut 1 base from V and 11 bases from J, with 12 bases between. Germline CDR1 and CDR2: SGDLS and YYNGEE. As DNA, the CDR3 is TGTGCCAGCAGCGTAATCTCAGGCGGCAAACTGTTTTTT. Its translation is CASSVISGGKLFF.

Only one count was recorded for this clonotype. The chain recombines TRBV29-1 with TRBJ2-1, with D hard to call. Per the germline V gene, CDR1 is SQVTM and CDR2 is ANQGSEA. The CDR3 spans 10 residues. Trimming removed 4 bases from V and 10 bases from J, with 8 bases in between. The CDR3 nucleotides are TGCAGCGTTGGTCCCCAAGAGCAGTTCTTC. Translating it yields CSVGPQEQFF.

The chain carries TRBV20-1 and TRBJ1-1; 7 nucleotides match TRBD1. Trimming removed 5 bases from V and 5 bases from J; junction bases left unmatched: 11. This CDR3 has 14 amino acids. The germline V gene has CDR1 DFQATT and CDR2 SNEGSKA (reference sequence). CDR3 sequence reads: CSAPQGGGGTEAFF. The CDR3 coding sequence is TGCAGTGCTCCTCAGGGGGGCGGCGGGACTGAAGCTTTCTTT.